These T cell receptor beta chains were read from a single sample in a study of blood T cells in healthy people across ages. A single record per CDR3 protein comes from TCRdb applying MiXCR to the 5' RACE reads. The sample includes roughly 1,000,000 distinct CDR3 sequences, less than 25% of them seen just once. This sample also appeared in a second study, on T cells of mothers and their children.

The sample consisted of blood. These receptors all come from a girl aged 2-15 years in good health. CDR3s include the opening cysteine and the closing phenylalanine or tryptophan. D genes are given only for firm matches. Clone size, where shown, is once, few, many, or a class for clones that have expanded.

j_gene: TRBJ2-7; len: 14; v_gene: TRBV5-1; abundance: NA; d_gene: NA; CDR3nt: TGCGCCAGCAGCTTTCAGGGGACCTTCTACGAGCAGTACTTC; CDR3aa: CASSFQGTFYEQYF
j_gene: TRBJ2-7; len: 13; v_gene: TRBV29-1; abundance: NA; d_gene: TRBD2; CDR3nt: TGCAGCGTTGCCGCGGGAGGACAATACGAGCAGTACTTC; CDR3aa: CSVAAGGQYEQYF
j_gene: TRBJ2-1; len: 14; v_gene: TRBV6-5; abundance: many; d_gene: NA; CDR3nt: TGTGCCAGCAGTTACCCTGGGACCAACAATGAGCAGTTCTTC; CDR3aa: CASSYPGTNNEQFF
j_gene: TRBJ2-3; len: 15; v_gene: TRBV5-1; abundance: many; d_gene: NA; CDR3nt: TGCGCCAGCAGCTCTTCGGGATCTAGCACAGATACGCAGTATTTT; CDR3aa: CASSSSGSSTDTQYF
j_gene: TRBJ1-1; len: 13; v_gene: TRBV29-1; abundance: few; d_gene: NA; CDR3nt: TGCAGCGTTGCTCGGCAGCCAGACACTGAAGCTTTCTTT; CDR3aa: CSVARQPDTEAFF
j_gene: TRBJ2-7; len: 18; v_gene: TRBV6-2/TRBV6-3; abundance: few; d_gene: TRBD2; CDR3nt: TGTGCCAGCAGTTACACCCTGACTAGCGGGAAAAGCTCCTACGAGCAGTACTTC; CDR3aa: CASSYTLTSGKSSYEQYF
j_gene: TRBJ2-6; len: 16; v_gene: TRBV2; abundance: NA; d_gene: TRBD1; CDR3nt: TGTGCCACTACGGACAGGTTCTTCCTTGGGGCCAACGTCCTGACTTTC; CDR3aa: CATTDRFFLGANVLTF
j_gene: TRBJ2-5; len: 15; v_gene: TRBV10-3; abundance: few; d_gene: NA; CDR3nt: TGTGCCATCAGTGAAGGTTGGGCGGTCCAAGAGACCCAGTACTTC; CDR3aa: CAISEGWAVQETQYF
j_gene: TRBJ1-1; len: 12; v_gene: TRBV9; abundance: NA; d_gene: NA; CDR3nt: TGTGCCAGCAGCGGCCTTGGCACTGAAGCTTTCTTT; CDR3aa: CASSGLGTEAFF
j_gene: TRBJ2-3; len: 13; v_gene: TRBV6-5; abundance: NA; d_gene: NA; CDR3nt: TGTGCCAGCAGTTCCCAATCCACAGATACGCGGTATTTT; CDR3aa: CASSSQSTDTRYF
j_gene: TRBJ2-3; len: 16; v_gene: TRBV5-5; abundance: few; d_gene: NA; CDR3nt: TGTGCCAGCAGCTTGGGACAGACCTTATGGACAGATACGCAGTATTTT; CDR3aa: CASSLGQTLWTDTQYF
j_gene: TRBJ1-4; len: 12; v_gene: TRBV28; abundance: few; d_gene: NA; CDR3nt: TGTGCCAGTAGGGTGGCTAATGAAAAACTGTTTTTT; CDR3aa: CASRVANEKLFF
j_gene: TRBJ2-1; len: 14; v_gene: TRBV20-1; abundance: few; d_gene: NA; CDR3nt: TGCAGTGCTACAACAGAGAGCTCCTACAATGAGCAGTTCTTC; CDR3aa: CSATTESSYNEQFF
j_gene: TRBJ2-4; len: 15; v_gene: TRBV3-1; abundance: NA; d_gene: TRBD2; CDR3nt: TGTGCCAGCAGCCACGTAGCGGGGGGGCCGGACATTCAGTACTTC; CDR3aa: CASSHVAGGPDIQYF
j_gene: TRBJ2-1; len: 13; v_gene: TRBV5-4; abundance: NA; d_gene: TRBD2; CDR3nt: TGTGCCAGCAGCCGAGGGGTACTAGCGAAGCAGTTCTTC; CDR3aa: CASSRGVLAKQFF
j_gene: TRBJ1-2; len: 14; v_gene: TRBV6-5; abundance: NA; d_gene: NA; CDR3nt: TGTGCCAGCAGTTCTGCAGGGATGGGGTATGGCTACACCTTC; CDR3aa: CASSSAGMGYGYTF
j_gene: TRBJ1-2; len: 13; v_gene: TRBV4-3; abundance: NA; d_gene: NA; CDR3nt: TGCGCCAGCAGCCAAGAAGCCAGCTATGGCTACACCTTC; CDR3aa: CASSQEASYGYTF
j_gene: TRBJ2-5; len: 15; v_gene: TRBV18; abundance: NA; d_gene: TRBD2; CDR3nt: TGTGCCAGCTCACTCAGGACTAGCGGCCAAGAGACCCAGTACTTC; CDR3aa: CASSLRTSGQETQYF
j_gene: TRBJ2-1; len: 13; v_gene: TRBV5-6; abundance: NA; d_gene: TRBD1; CDR3nt: TGTGCCAGCAGCTTGACGGACAGGGGCGAGCAGTTCTTC; CDR3aa: CASSLTDRGEQFF
j_gene: TRBJ1-1; len: 17; v_gene: TRBV7-6; abundance: NA; d_gene: NA; CDR3nt: TGTGCCAGCAGCTTAGCGCCCGCGGGACTTTCCTACACTGAAGCTTTCTTT; CDR3aa: CASSLAPAGLSYTEAFF
j_gene: TRBJ2-5; len: 17; v_gene: TRBV5-8; abundance: NA; d_gene: TRBD2; CDR3nt: TGTGCCAGCAGCTTGTGGGGTAGCGGGATATTCCAAGAGACCCAGTACTTC; CDR3aa: CASSLWGSGIFQETQYF
j_gene: TRBJ1-6; len: 15; v_gene: TRBV6-2/TRBV6-3; abundance: many; d_gene: NA; CDR3nt: TGTGCCAGCAATAATGCGGGGGCCTTTTTGTCACCCCTCCACTTT; CDR3aa: CASNNAGAFLSPLHF
j_gene: TRBJ1-6; len: 13; v_gene: TRBV3-1; abundance: few; d_gene: NA; CDR3nt: TGTGCCAGCAGCCAGGGGGCTGGGTCACCCCTCCACTTT; CDR3aa: CASSQGAGSPLHF
j_gene: TRBJ1-1; len: 13; v_gene: TRBV7-9; abundance: NA; d_gene: NA; CDR3nt: TGTGCCAGCAGCCTAAGTAAGGACACTGAAGCTTTCTTT; CDR3aa: CASSLSKDTEAFF
j_gene: TRBJ1-4; len: 16; v_gene: TRBV7-8; abundance: few; d_gene: NA; CDR3nt: TGTGCCAGCAGCCGATATCCAGTAGCAACTAATGAAAAACTGTTTTTT; CDR3aa: CASSRYPVATNEKLFF
j_gene: TRBJ1-1; len: 13; v_gene: TRBV10-3; abundance: few; d_gene: NA; CDR3nt: TGTGCCATCAGTGCCGACAGCGACACTGAAGCTTTCTTT; CDR3aa: CAISADSDTEAFF
j_gene: TRBJ2-5; len: 18; v_gene: TRBV28; abundance: NA; d_gene: NA; CDR3nt: TGTGCCAGCAGCCCACCTCGACCGGCAGGGGATGTGGGAGAGATCCAGTACTTC; CDR3aa: CASSPPRPAGDVGEIQYF
j_gene: TRBJ2-7; len: 13; v_gene: TRBV28; abundance: few; d_gene: NA; CDR3nt: TGTGCCAGCAGGGGCGATGGGCCAGTCCAGCAGTACTTC; CDR3aa: CASRGDGPVQQYF
j_gene: TRBJ1-1; len: 13; v_gene: TRBV29-1; abundance: few; d_gene: TRBD1; CDR3nt: TGCAGCGCTCTGACAGGGGGCAACACTGAAGCTTTCTTT; CDR3aa: CSALTGGNTEAFF
j_gene: TRBJ1-4; len: 13; v_gene: TRBV2; abundance: NA; d_gene: NA; CDR3nt: TGTGCCAGCACAGGGGTAACTAATGAAAAACTGTTTTTT; CDR3aa: CASTGVTNEKLFF
j_gene: TRBJ1-6; len: 15; v_gene: TRBV9; abundance: few; d_gene: NA; CDR3nt: TGTGCCAGCTCGTACGGTAGGGTTGGGAATTCACCCCTCCACTTT; CDR3aa: CASSYGRVGNSPLHF
j_gene: TRBJ2-7; len: 17; v_gene: TRBV28; abundance: few; d_gene: TRBD2; CDR3nt: TGTGCCAGCAGTTTTAGTACTAGCGGGGACGGCTCCTACGAGCAGTACTTC; CDR3aa: CASSFSTSGDGSYEQYF
j_gene: TRBJ1-4; len: 15; v_gene: TRBV20-1; abundance: few; d_gene: NA; CDR3nt: TGCAGTGCTCCTCGGGGGGAGGGGAAGGATGAAAAACTGTTTTTT; CDR3aa: CSAPRGEGKDEKLFF
j_gene: TRBJ2-3; len: 15; v_gene: TRBV6-1; abundance: few; d_gene: NA; CDR3nt: TGTGCCAGCAGTGAACGGGGGTGGAGCACAGATACGCAGTATTTT; CDR3aa: CASSERGWSTDTQYF
j_gene: TRBJ2-5; len: 13; v_gene: TRBV19; abundance: NA; d_gene: NA; CDR3nt: TGTGCCACCGGGAGAACGTACCAAGAGACCCAGTACTTC; CDR3aa: CATGRTYQETQYF
j_gene: TRBJ2-7; len: 13; v_gene: TRBV27; abundance: few; d_gene: NA; CDR3nt: TGTGCCAGCAGGCCGGGGATCTCCTACGAGCAGTACTTC; CDR3aa: CASRPGISYEQYF
j_gene: TRBJ2-7; len: 15; v_gene: TRBV3-1; abundance: NA; d_gene: NA; CDR3nt: TGTGCCAGCAGCCAACCCGGGGTTAGTACCTACGAGCAGTACTTC; CDR3aa: CASSQPGVSTYEQYF
j_gene: TRBJ2-4; len: 13; v_gene: TRBV3-1; abundance: NA; d_gene: NA; CDR3nt: TGTGCCAGCAGACTCCTGGGGGAAGACATTCAGTACTTC; CDR3aa: CASRLLGEDIQYF
j_gene: TRBJ2-5; len: 14; v_gene: TRBV29-1; abundance: few; d_gene: TRBD2; CDR3nt: TGCAGCTTCTCGAACTTAGCGGGAGAGGAGACCCAGTACTTC; CDR3aa: CSFSNLAGEETQYF
j_gene: TRBJ1-2; len: 17; v_gene: TRBV20-1; abundance: NA; d_gene: TRBD1; CDR3nt: TGCAGTGCTAGAATACCAGGGGGCTCTAGGACTAACTATGGCTACACCTTC; CDR3aa: CSARIPGGSRTNYGYTF
j_gene: TRBJ1-4; len: 15; v_gene: TRBV3-1; abundance: once; d_gene: NA; CDR3nt: TGTGCCAGCAGCCAAGACCGGGACATTGATGAAAAACTGTTTTTT; CDR3aa: CASSQDRDIDEKLFF
j_gene: TRBJ2-1; len: 14; v_gene: TRBV12-5; abundance: few; d_gene: NA; CDR3nt: TGTGCTAGTGGTTTGGATCCATTGGGAAATGAGCAGTTCTTC; CDR3aa: CASGLDPLGNEQFF
j_gene: TRBJ2-5; len: 16; v_gene: TRBV9; abundance: many; d_gene: NA; CDR3nt: TGTGCCAGCAGCCTCCTTGGCGCGGGTCCGGAGGAGACCCAGTACTTC; CDR3aa: CASSLLGAGPEETQYF
j_gene: TRBJ2-1; len: 14; v_gene: TRBV29-1; abundance: NA; d_gene: NA; CDR3nt: TGCAGCGTTGTTAATAGTCATAAGTTCGATGAGCAGTTCTTC; CDR3aa: CSVVNSHKFDEQFF
j_gene: TRBJ2-3; len: 17; v_gene: TRBV28; abundance: NA; d_gene: NA; CDR3nt: TGTGCCAGTCTAAAAAATGGGTGGGACTCGCAAACAGATACGCAGTATTTT; CDR3aa: CASLKNGWDSQTDTQYF